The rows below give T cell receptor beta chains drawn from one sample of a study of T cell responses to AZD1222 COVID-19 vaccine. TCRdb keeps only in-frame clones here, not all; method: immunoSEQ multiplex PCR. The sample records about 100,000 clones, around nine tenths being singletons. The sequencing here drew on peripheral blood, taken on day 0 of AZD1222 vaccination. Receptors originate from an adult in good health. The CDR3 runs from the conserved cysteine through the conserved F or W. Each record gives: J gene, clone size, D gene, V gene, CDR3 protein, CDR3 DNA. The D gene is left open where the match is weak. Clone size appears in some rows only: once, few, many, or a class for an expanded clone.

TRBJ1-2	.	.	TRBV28	CASSQQNYGYTF	TGTGCCAGCAGCCAACAAAACTATGGCTACACCTTC
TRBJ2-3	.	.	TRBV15	CATSPDTDTQYF	TGTGCCACCAGCCCCGACACAGATACGCAGTATTTT
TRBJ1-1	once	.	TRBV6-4	CASSANSNTEAFF	TGTGCCAGCAGTGCCAACAGTAACACTGAAGCTTTCTTT
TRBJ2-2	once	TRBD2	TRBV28	CASSLRREGPGELFF	TGTGCCAGCAGTTTACGACGGGAGGGCCCCGGGGAGCTGTTTTTT
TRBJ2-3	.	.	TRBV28	CASSFTPGSTDTQYF	TGTGCCAGCAGTTTCACCCCAGGGAGCACAGATACGCAGTATTTT
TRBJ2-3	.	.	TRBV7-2	CASSSMGVDTQYF	TGTGCCAGCAGTTCCATGGGCGTAGATACGCAGTATTTT
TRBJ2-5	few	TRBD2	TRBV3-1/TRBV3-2	CASSHSLAGGPKTKTQYF	TGTGCCAGCAGCCACAGTTTGGCGGGAGGGCCGAAGACGAAGACCCAGTACTTC
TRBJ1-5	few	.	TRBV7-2	CASSWGAYSNQPQHF	TGTGCCAGCAGCTGGGGGGCTTATAGCAATCAGCCCCAGCATTTT
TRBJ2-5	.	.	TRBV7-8	CASSLGPSAETQYF	TGTGCCAGCAGCTTAGGTCCCAGCGCGGAGACCCAGTACTTC
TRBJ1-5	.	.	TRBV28	CASGTGTANQPQHF	TGTGCCAGCGGGACCGGGACTGCGAATCAGCCCCAGCATTTT
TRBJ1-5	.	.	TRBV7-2	CASSLAWVGQPQHF	TGTGCCAGCAGCTTAGCATGGGTCGGTCAGCCCCAGCATTTT
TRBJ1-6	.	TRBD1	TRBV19	CASSMVGTVLTLHF	TGTGCCAGTAGTATGGTGGGGACAGTACTTACCCTCCACTTT
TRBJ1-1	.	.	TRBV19	CASSIVHRAMNTEAFF	TGTGCCAGTAGTATAGTACACAGGGCCATGAACACTGAAGCTTTCTTT
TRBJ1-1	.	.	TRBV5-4	CASSLRGEAFF	TGTGCCAGCAGCCTGAGGGGTGAAGCTTTCTTT
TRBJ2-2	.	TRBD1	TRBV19	CASGQGTGELFF	TGTGCCAGTGGACAGGGCACCGGGGAGCTGTTTTTT